One sample yielded the 32 T cell receptor beta chains listed below, sequenced in a study of blood T cells in healthy people across ages (dated by TCRdb to 2013 to 2016). The library came from 5' RACE. TCRdb shows the sequencer as Illumina HiSeq 2500. The second PCR ran for roughly 6 to 11 cycles and used a J-beta primer mix along with a sample-barcoded 5' primer. Starting from the raw public reads, TCRdb applied fastp trimming at Q25, assembled clones with MiXCR and retained in-frame beta chains. Identical CDR3 protein sequences are pooled into one entry, listed with their most common genes and DNA. The sample includes some 700,000 distinct CDR3 sequences, with about 40% observed a single time. 20% to 25% of the sample lies in the top ten. The specimen was blood. The origin of the receptors is a woman aged 55-69 years in good health.

The chain uses TRBV5-5 and TRBJ2-7; no clear D gene. The CDR3 runs 17 residues. V was shortened by 2 bases and J by 1 base, with 19 bases between the two germline ends. Germline V gene lookup returns CDR1 SGHKS and CDR2 YYEKEE (reference sequence). The CDR3 nucleotides read TGTGCCAGCAGCTTTTTCTACTTCGGACGGGCTTCCTACGAGCAGTACTTC. It translates to CASSFFYFGRASYEQYF. Based on the CDR3 plus reference TRBV5-5 and TRBJ2-7, the full variable domain is DAGVTQSPTHLIKTRGQQVTLRCSPISGHKSVSWYQQVLGQGPQFIFQYYEKEERGRGNFPDRFSARQFPNYSSELNVNALLLGDSALYLCASSFFYFGRASYEQYFGPGTRLTVT.

The rearrangement joins TRBV28 to TRBJ2-4; D is possibly TRBD1 or TRBD2 (6 bases each). The CDR3 covers 15 residues. V shed 8 bases and J shed 3 bases, with 17 bases lying between them. Looked up from germline, CDR1 is MDHEN and CDR2 is SYDVKM. CDR3 nucleotide sequence: TGTGCCAGCCAGGGGACGGAGGGAGGCAAAAACATTCAGTACTTC. This translates into CASQGTEGGKNIQYF.

This clonotype was seen a few times. The J gene is TRBJ2-7, the V gene TRBV25-1; weak D call: TRBD1 (6 bases). Germline CDR1 reads MGHDK; CDR2 reads SYGVNS. Trimming shortened V by 8 bases and J by 4 bases, and 15 bases separated the two germline ends. The CDR3 has 13 residues. Written as DNA, the CDR3 is TGTGCCAGCGATAACAGTCAGGGGTACGAGCAGTACTTC. Translation: CASDNSQGYEQYF.

This clonotype was recorded a few times. This rearrangement joins TRBV6-2 or TRBV6-3 to TRBJ2-5, with 9 bases matching TRBD1. The junction had 10 bases not matched to a gene; V was cut back by 6 bases and J by 5 bases. The CDR3 contains 15 residues. Germline V gene sequence: CDR1 MNHEY, CDR2 SVGEGT. CDR3 loop: CASRPEGQGSETQYF. In DNA form, the CDR3 reads TGTGCCAGCAGACCCGAGGGACAGGGCAGCGAGACCCAGTACTTC.

The J gene is TRBJ2-2, the V gene TRBV3-1, with a tentative D call TRBD1 (5 bases). V lost 1 base, J lost 6 bases, and 18 bases lay in between. This CDR3 has 17 amino acids. Germline CDR1 LGHDT, CDR2 YNNKEL (reference sequence). This CDR3 reads CASSQVFGATYPGELFF. For the CDR3, the DNA is TGTGCCAGCAGCCAAGTTTTTGGGGCCACGTACCCCGGGGAGCTGTTTTTT.

The V call is TRBV6-2 or TRBV6-3, the J call TRBJ2-1; TRBD2 matches at 8 bases. Germline CDR1 is MNHEY and CDR2 is SVGEGT. The junction had 17 bases not matched to a gene; V was cut back by 6 bases and J by 7 bases. The CDR3 sequence is 17 residues long. CDR3 DNA: TGTGCCAGCAGCCGGCCTTCTGCAGCGGGAGTTGGAAATGAGCAGTTCTTC. It specifies CASSRPSAAGVGNEQFF.

At least ten counts were recorded for this clonotype. CDR3 coding DNA: TGTGCCAGCAGTTTTTCAGGGAACTATGGCTACACCTTC. Residues: CASSFSGNYGYTF. This chain uses TRBV28 with TRBJ1-2, with D possibly being TRBD1 (5 bases). The CDR3 is made up of 13 amino acids. Trimming removed 3 bases from V and 2 bases from J, with 7 bases in between. The germline V gene encodes CDR1 MDHEN and CDR2 SYDVKM.

CDR3 residues: CASRTDRGAEAFF. In DNA form, the CDR3 reads TGTGCCAGCAGGACCGACAGGGGAGCTGAAGCTTTCTTT. The chain uses TRBV6-6 and TRBJ1-1; 8 nucleotides line up with TRBD1. From germline, CDR1 is MNHNY and CDR2 SVGAGI (reference sequence). The CDR3 is 13 residues long. V lost 6 bases and J lost 6; bases outside the gene matches: 6.

V gene TRBV6-5 combines with J gene TRBJ1-5; 11 bases agree with TRBD1. The CDR3 is made up of 18 amino acids. Germline loops: CDR1 MNHEY, CDR2 SVGAGI. With 2 bases clipped from V and 6 bases from J, the junction kept 12 bases outside the gene matches. In DNA, the CDR3 is TGTGCCAGCAGTTACGGGAAAGGACAGGGGGCATTGGCTCAGCCCCAGCATTTT. It encodes CASSYGKGQGALAQPQHF.

This chain joins TRBV20-1 and TRBJ1-6, with TRBD1 matching over 8 bases. J lost 12 bases, V lost 5 bases, and 12 bases had no gene match. Germline-derived CDR1 and CDR2 are DFQATT and SNEGSKA (reference sequence). The CDR3 sequence is 14 residues long. DNA of the CDR3: TGCAGTGCTGGCAGGACAGGGTACGGTGAACCCCTCCACTTT. It yields the protein CSAGRTGYGEPLHF.

The sample holds a few counts of this clonotype. The chain is built from TRBV20-1 and TRBJ2-1; 12 bases match TRBD2. The V gene end was trimmed by 6 bases and the J gene end by 5 bases; junction bases not matched to a gene: 5. CDR3 length: 14 amino acids. Germline V gives CDR1 DFQATT, CDR2 SNEGSKA (reference sequence). The CDR3 nucleotides are TGCAGTGCCCGACTAGCGGGAGACGACAATGAGCAGTTCTTC. Its translation is CSARLAGDDNEQFF.

This rearrangement joins TRBV3-1 to TRBJ2-4; D gene uncertain. The J call is doubtful: the DNA matches TRBJ2-7 better. Germline values: CDR1 LGHDT, CDR2 YNNKEL (reference sequence). The length of the CDR3 is 15 residues. CDR3 sequence (DNA): TGTGCCAGCAGCCAAGAGCCGGGTAGGACCTACGAGCAGTACTTC. It yields the protein CASSQEPGRTYEQYF.

The chain couples TRBV9 to TRBJ2-3, with D perhaps matching TRBD2 (7 bases). The CDR3 is 16 residues long. V was shortened by 4 bases and J by 2 bases, with 17 bases between the two germline ends. Germline assignment: CDR1 SGDLS and CDR2 YYNGEE. Written as DNA, the CDR3 is TGTGCCAGCAGCCCCCCTGGGGCGGGGGCCACAGATACGCAGTATTTT. As protein: CASSPPGAGATDTQYF.

This clonotype has a handful of counts. The rearrangement uses TRBV10-3 and TRBJ1-4; TRBD1 is a possible D gene (5 bases). The CDR3 has 15 amino acids. The V and J ends lost 6 bases and 8 bases respectively, with 19 bases between them. Germline CDR1 and CDR2: ENHRY and SYGVKD. The CDR3 nucleotides are TGTGCCATCAGCCCCCTCCGGGACGTATCGGAAAAACTGTTTTTT. This gives the protein CAISPLRDVSEKLFF.

The chain is built from TRBV27 and TRBJ2-7; D remains ambiguous. The germline V gene has CDR1 MNHEY and CDR2 SMNVEV (reference sequence). V was clipped by 5 bases and J by 6 bases, with 17 bases between them. The CDR3 extends over 14 amino acids. DNA of the CDR3: TGTGCCAGCAGTCTAATCAGATCCGGCGGCGAGCAGTACTTC. Translation gives CASSLIRSGGEQYF.

This clonotype was seen more than once but under ten times. The rearrangement links TRBV27 to TRBJ2-7, with TRBD2 as a possible D gene (5 bases). Trimming took 5 bases from V and 2 from J, leaving 7 bases between them. The CDR3 has 12 amino acids. The germline CDR1 and CDR2 sequences are MNHEY and SMNVEV (reference sequence). The CDR3 region is CASSNGAYEQYF. CDR3 DNA sequence: TGTGCCAGCAGTAACGGGGCCTACGAGCAGTACTTC.

Note on this clonotype: Given a much more abundant clone one base away, this may be a read error. The J gene is TRBJ2-1, the V gene TRBV11-2; no clear D gene. The closer fit of TRBJ2-7 to the DNA end suggests the J call may be wrong. The germline V gene has CDR1 SGHAT and CDR2 FQNNGV. The CDR3 is made up of 17 amino acids. Here the CDR3 DNA reads TGTGTCAGCAGCTTAGTGTCGTTAGGTCACGTTAACAATGAGCAGTACTTC. Its translation: CVSSLVSLGHVNNEQYF.

The rearrangement uses TRBV4-1 and TRBJ1-2; a possible D gene is TRBD1 (5 bases). The V gene lost 0 bases and the J gene lost 5 bases, with 16 bases spanning the gap. Germline lookup yields CDR1 MGHRA and CDR2 YSYEKL. CDR3 size: 16 residues. DNA of the CDR3: TGCGCCAGCAGCCAAGATCGCAGGGCCATGGTATATGGCTACACCTTC. It encodes CASSQDRRAMVYGYTF.

This clonotype was seen many times. The V and J genes are TRBV7-2 and TRBJ2-5; no clear D gene. CDR3 length: 12 amino acids. Germline V gene data show CDR1 as SGHTA and CDR2 as FQGNSA. V lost 8 bases, J lost 1 base, and 8 bases lay in between. CDR3 bases: TGTGCCAGCGGACGGAGCCAAGAGACCCAGTACTTC. This sequence encodes CASGRSQETQYF.

Note on this clonotype: Mismatch with germline at one junction end may stem from a read error. The chain employs TRBV7-2 and TRBJ1-2, with D possibly being TRBD1 (5 bases). The CDR3 runs 15 residues. Per germline, CDR1 SGHTA and CDR2 FQGNSA. The CDR3 nucleotides read TGTGCCAGCAGCTCCTACGGGGCAGGGACCTATGACTACACCTTC. It is translated as CASSSYGAGTYDYTF.

This chain connects TRBV29-1 to TRBJ1-2, with no clear D. Germline CDR1 and CDR2: SQVTM and ANQGSEA. V was cut by 5 bases and J by 5 bases, with 27 bases left in between. The CDR3 runs 17 residues. CDR3 in DNA: TGCAGCGTTTTTCCCCACCGCAAGGGCCAAGGGAATTATGGCTACACCTTC. This gives the protein CSVFPHRKGQGNYGYTF.

This chain joins TRBV7-6 and TRBJ1-1; the D is unclear. This CDR3 region has 15 residues. The germline gives CDR1 SGHVS, CDR2 FNYEAQ. V gave up 1 base and J gave up 4 bases, with 13 bases separating them. CDR3 sequence (DNA): TGTGCCAGCAGCTTAGGGTCAGACGTTTGCACTGAAGCTTTCTTT. This gives the protein CASSLGSDVCTEAFF. Full variable domain (rest looked up from reference TRBV7-6 and TRBJ1-1): GAGVSQSPRYKVTKRGQDVALRCDPISGHVSLYWYRQALGQGPEFLTYFNYEAQQDKSGLPNDRFSAERPEGSISTLTIQRTEQRDSAMYRCASSLGSDVCTEAFFGQGTRLTVV.

This clonotype was seen only a few times. V and J are TRBV5-1 and TRBJ2-7; D unresolved. V was shortened by 4 bases and J by 0 bases, with 11 bases between the two germline ends. Germline lookup yields CDR1 SGHRS and CDR2 YFSETQ. This CDR3 has 14 amino acids. DNA for the CDR3: TGCGCCAGCAGCCCGATGACCAACTCCTACGAGCAGTACTTC. It codes for CASSPMTNSYEQYF.

This clonotype appeared a few times. The gene calls are TRBV7-2 and TRBJ1-2; no definite D call. Germline V lookup: CDR1 SGHTA, CDR2 FQGNSA. This CDR3 region has 14 residues. V was shortened by 1 base and J by 7 bases, with 13 bases between the two germline ends. This CDR3 reads CASSLGGSSGGYTF. CDR3 DNA: TGTGCCAGCAGCTTAGGCGGGTCCTCTGGTGGCTACACCTTC.

The rearrangement links TRBV12-3 or TRBV12-4 to TRBJ2-1; 7 bases are shared with TRBD1. CDR3 length: 11 residues. The trim removed 8 bases at V and 15 bases at J, leaving 10 bases unmatched. The CDR3 nucleotides are TGTGCCAGCTACACCGGGACAGAACGGTTCTTC. This sequence encodes CASYTGTERFF.

This clonotype has a handful of counts. The V and J genes are TRBV5-1 and TRBJ2-3; a possible D gene is TRBD2 (7 bases). The CDR3 is 15 residues long. The V end lost 0 bases, the J end lost 2 bases, and 10 bases lay between the germline ends. The germline CDR1 and CDR2 sequences are SGHRS and YFSETQ. The CDR3 DNA reads TGCGCCAGCAGCTTGGGTCGGGGGGCCACAGATACGCAGTATTTT. Translation gives CASSLGRGATDTQYF.

The V call is TRBV5-1, the J call TRBJ2-1; D uncertain. The ends were cut back, 1 base at V and 2 bases at J, with 13 bases in the middle. Germline CDR1 is SGHRS and CDR2 is YFSETQ. This CDR3 is built from 16 residues. The CDR3 sequence is CASSLLPGLTYNEQFF. The CDR3 DNA is TGCGCCAGCAGCTTGTTGCCAGGCCTGACCTACAATGAGCAGTTCTTC.

The genes are TRBV29-1 and TRBJ2-7, with D hard to call. The CDR3 consists of 16 residues. V dropped 5 bases and J dropped 3 bases, with 23 bases sitting between them. In germline, CDR1 is SQVTM, CDR2 ANQGSEA. This chain's CDR3 is CSVQLNSVDRVYEQYF. In DNA, the CDR3 is TGCAGCGTTCAGTTGAATAGTGTGGACCGAGTCTACGAGCAGTACTTC.

The gene calls are TRBV20-1 and TRBJ2-3, with 9 bases identical to TRBD2. Germline V CDR1 and CDR2: DFQATT, SNEGSKA (reference sequence). V lost 0 bases to trimming and J lost 8 bases; unmatched junction nucleotides: 12. The CDR3 is 16 amino acids. This chain's CDR3 is CSARDTASGAIGTQYF. Written as DNA, the CDR3 is TGCAGTGCTAGAGATACGGCTAGCGGGGCGATAGGTACGCAGTATTTT.

In its sample, this clonotype was seen a few times. The DNA for the CDR3 is TGCGCCAGCAGCTTGACCCCAGCGGGGGTGGGCAATCAGCCCCAGCATTTT. This encodes CASSLTPAGVGNQPQHF. The chain uses TRBV5-1 and TRBJ1-5; D is perhaps TRBD1 (5 bases). This CDR3 is built from 17 residues. Trimming removed 1 base from V and 2 bases from J, with 16 bases in between. Germline CDR1 is SGHRS and CDR2 is YFSETQ.

This clonotype has just a few counts. The V gene is TRBV7-3, the J gene TRBJ2-6; TRBD2 agrees at 7 bases. CDR3 size: 18 residues. Germline CDR1 SGHTA, CDR2 FQGTGA. With 5 bases clipped from V and 0 bases from J, the junction kept 10 bases outside the gene matches. The CDR3 here is CASSPQGGGSSGANVLTF. CDR3 sequence (DNA): TGTGCCAGCAGCCCCCAAGGCGGGGGAAGCTCTGGGGCCAACGTCCTGACTTTC.

This clonotype was counted a single time. V and J are TRBV19 and TRBJ1-5; TRBD1 might be the D (5 bases). V lost 3 bases, J lost 0 bases, and 9 bases lay in between. This CDR3 has 15 residues. Germline V gene lookup returns CDR1 LNHDA and CDR2 SQIVND (reference sequence). CDR3 sequence (DNA): TGTGCCAGTAGTATCGCCGGGGGTAGCAATCAGCCCCAGCATTTT. As protein: CASSIAGGSNQPQHF.